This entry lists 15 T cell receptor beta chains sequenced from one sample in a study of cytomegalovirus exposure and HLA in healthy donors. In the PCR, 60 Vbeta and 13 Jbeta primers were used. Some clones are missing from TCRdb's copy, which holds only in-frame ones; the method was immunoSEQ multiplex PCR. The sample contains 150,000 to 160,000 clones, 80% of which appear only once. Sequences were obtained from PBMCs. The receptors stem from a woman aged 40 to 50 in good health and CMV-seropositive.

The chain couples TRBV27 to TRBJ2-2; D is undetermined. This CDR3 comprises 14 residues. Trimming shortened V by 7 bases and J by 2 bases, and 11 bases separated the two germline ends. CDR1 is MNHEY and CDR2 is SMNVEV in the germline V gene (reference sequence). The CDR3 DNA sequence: TGTGCCAGCACTGCCAGCGTTAACACCGGGGAGCTGTTTTTT. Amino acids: CASTASVNTGELFF.

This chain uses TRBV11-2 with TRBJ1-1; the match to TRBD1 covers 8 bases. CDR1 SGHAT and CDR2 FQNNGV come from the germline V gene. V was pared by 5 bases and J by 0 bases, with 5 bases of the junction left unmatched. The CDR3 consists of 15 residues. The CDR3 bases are TGTGCCAGCAGCAGAAGACAGGGGTTGAACACTGAAGCTTTCTTT. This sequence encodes CASSRRQGLNTEAFF.

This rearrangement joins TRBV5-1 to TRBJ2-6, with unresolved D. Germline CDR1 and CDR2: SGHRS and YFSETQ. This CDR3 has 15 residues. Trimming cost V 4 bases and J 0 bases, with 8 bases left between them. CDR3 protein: CASSQTLSGANVLTF. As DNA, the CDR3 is TGCGCCAGCAGCCAGACACTCTCTGGGGCCAACGTCCTGACTTTC.

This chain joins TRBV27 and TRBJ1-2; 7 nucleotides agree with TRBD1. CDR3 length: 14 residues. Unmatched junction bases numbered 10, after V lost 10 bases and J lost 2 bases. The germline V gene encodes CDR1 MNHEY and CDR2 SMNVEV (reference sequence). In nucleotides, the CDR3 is TGTGCCACCAAAAAGGGGGCGACGAACTATGGCTACACCTTC. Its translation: CATKKGATNYGYTF.

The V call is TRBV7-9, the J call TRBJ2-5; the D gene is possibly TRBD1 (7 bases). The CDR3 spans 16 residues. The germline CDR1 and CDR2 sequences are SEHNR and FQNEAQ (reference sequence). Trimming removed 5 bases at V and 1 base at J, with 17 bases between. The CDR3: CASSQGGTPPQETQYF. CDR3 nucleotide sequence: TGTGCCAGCAGCCAGGGGGGTACCCCTCCCCAAGAGACCCAGTACTTC.

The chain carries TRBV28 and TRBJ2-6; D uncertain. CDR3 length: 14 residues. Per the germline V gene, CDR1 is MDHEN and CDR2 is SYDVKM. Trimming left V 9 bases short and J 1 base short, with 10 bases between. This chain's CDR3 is CASREWSGANVLTF. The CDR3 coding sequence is TGTGCCAGTAGAGAGTGGTCTGGGGCCAACGTCCTGACTTTC.

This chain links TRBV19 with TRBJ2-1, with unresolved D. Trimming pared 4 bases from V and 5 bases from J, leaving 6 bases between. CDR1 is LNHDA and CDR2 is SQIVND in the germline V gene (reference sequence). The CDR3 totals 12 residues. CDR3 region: CASSKQNNEQFF. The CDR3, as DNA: TGTGCCAGTAGTAAACAAAACAATGAGCAGTTCTTC.

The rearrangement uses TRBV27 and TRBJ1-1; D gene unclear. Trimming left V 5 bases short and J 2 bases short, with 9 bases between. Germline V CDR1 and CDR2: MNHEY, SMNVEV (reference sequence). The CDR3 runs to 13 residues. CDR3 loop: CASSLRTNTEAFF. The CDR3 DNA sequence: TGTGCCAGCAGTCTCAGAACCAACACTGAAGCTTTCTTT.

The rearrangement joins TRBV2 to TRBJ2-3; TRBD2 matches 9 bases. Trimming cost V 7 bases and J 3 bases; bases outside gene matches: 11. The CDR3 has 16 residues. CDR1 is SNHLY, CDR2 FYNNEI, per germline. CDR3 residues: CASTEGLAGQTDTQYF. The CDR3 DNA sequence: TGTGCCAGCACCGAAGGGCTAGCGGGACAGACAGATACGCAGTATTTT.

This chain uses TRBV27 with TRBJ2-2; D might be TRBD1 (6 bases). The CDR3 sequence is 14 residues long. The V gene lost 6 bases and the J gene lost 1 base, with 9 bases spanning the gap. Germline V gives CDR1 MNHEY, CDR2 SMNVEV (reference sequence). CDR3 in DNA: TGTGCCAGCAGGCCGACAGGGAACACCGGGGAGCTGTTTTTT. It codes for CASRPTGNTGELFF.

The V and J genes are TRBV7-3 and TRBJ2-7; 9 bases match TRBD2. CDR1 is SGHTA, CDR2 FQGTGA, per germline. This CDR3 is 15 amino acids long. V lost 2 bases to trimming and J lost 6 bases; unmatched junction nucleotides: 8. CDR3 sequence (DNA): TGTGCCAGCAGCTTAGATGCGGGAGGGCCGACCGAGCAGTACTTC. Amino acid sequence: CASSLDAGGPTEQYF.

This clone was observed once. CDR3: CASSSRGLGTYEQYF. CDR3 nucleotide sequence: TGTGCCAGCAGCTCCAGGGGGCTGGGTACCTACGAGCAGTACTTC. The chain joins TRBV5-8 to TRBJ2-7; 8 bases line up with TRBD1. The germline V gene has CDR1 SGHTS and CDR2 YDEGEE. V lost 3 bases to trimming and J lost 2 bases; unmatched junction nucleotides: 7. The CDR3 is 15 amino acids.

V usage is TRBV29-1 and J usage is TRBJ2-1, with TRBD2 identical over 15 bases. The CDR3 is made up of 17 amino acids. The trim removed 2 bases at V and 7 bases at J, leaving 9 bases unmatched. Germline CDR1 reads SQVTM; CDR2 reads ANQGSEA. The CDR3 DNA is TGCAGCGTTGAATCCCGGACTAGCGGGGGGGTTCAGAATGAGCAGTTCTTC. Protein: CSVESRTSGGVQNEQFF.

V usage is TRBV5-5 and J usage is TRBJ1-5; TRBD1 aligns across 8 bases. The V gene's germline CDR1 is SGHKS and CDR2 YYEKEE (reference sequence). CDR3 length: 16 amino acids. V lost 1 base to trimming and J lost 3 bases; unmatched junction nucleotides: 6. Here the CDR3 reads CASSLRQGANNQPQHF. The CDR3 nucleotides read TGTGCCAGCAGCTTGAGGCAGGGGGCGAACAATCAGCCCCAGCATTTT. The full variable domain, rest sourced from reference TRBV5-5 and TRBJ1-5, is DAGVTQSPTHLIKTRGQQVTLRCSPISGHKSVSWYQQVLGQGPQFIFQYYEKEERGRGNFPDRFSARQFPNYSSELNVNALLLGDSALYLCASSLRQGANNQPQHFGDGTRLSIL.

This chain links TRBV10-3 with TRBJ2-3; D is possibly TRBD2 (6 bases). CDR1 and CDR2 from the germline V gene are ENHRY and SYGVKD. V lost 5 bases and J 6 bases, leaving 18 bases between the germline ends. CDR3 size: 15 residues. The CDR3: CAISRDSTPLDTQYF. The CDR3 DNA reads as TGTGCCATCAGTCGGGACTCAACCCCGTTGGATACGCAGTATTTT.